These 29 T cell receptor beta chains were sequenced from one sample in a study of shared clonotypes between healthy human individuals (dated by TCRdb to the early 2020s). Library method: the immunoSEQ multiplex PCR assay. TCRdb re-hosts the immuneACCESS table, in-frame sequences only. Its copies lack some clones; in the studies checked, an unresolved V gene accounts for under half of them, and the cause for the rest is not known. This sample gives over a million clones in total; approximately 96% of them show up just once. Of the sample, 1.2% falls within the top ten clones. The sequenced material came from naive CD4+ T cells sorted from blood. The cell subset or site label corresponds to: CD45RA+ positively selected. The receptors shown here come from a man younger than 45 in good health.

The chain employs TRBV16 and TRBJ1-5; the match to TRBD1 covers 9 bases. Germline V CDR1 and CDR2: KGHSY, FQNENV. Losses at the gene ends were 2 bases for V and 2 bases for J; bases not matched to a gene: 10. This CDR3 spans 18 amino acids. The CDR3 loop reads CASSQEVTGGSRNQPQHF. Written as DNA, the CDR3 is TGTGCCAGCAGCCAAGAGGTGACAGGGGGGTCCCGCAATCAGCCCCAGCATTTT. Full variable domain (missing parts from reference TRBV16 and TRBJ1-5): GEEVAQTPKHLVRGEGQKAKLYCAPIKGHSYVFWYQQVLKNEFKFLISFQNENVFDETGMPKERFSAKCLPNSPCSLEIQATKLEDSAVYFCASSQEVTGGSRNQPQHFGDGTRLSIL.

V and J are TRBV5-6 and TRBJ1-1; D unresolved. The V end was cut by 0 bases, the J end by 5 bases, with 11 bases between. CDR1 is SGHDT and CDR2 is YYEEEE in the germline V gene. The CDR3 has 14 amino acids. CDR3 residues: CASSLAWGGTEAFF. The CDR3 region has the DNA TGTGCCAGCAGCTTGGCCTGGGGTGGGACTGAAGCTTTCTTT.

This chain links TRBV5-4 with TRBJ2-3; D call uncertain. This CDR3 is 14 amino acids long. Per the germline V gene, CDR1 is SGHNT and CDR2 is YYREEE (reference sequence). Trimming removed 3 bases at V and 0 bases at J, with 8 bases between. The DNA of the CDR3 is TGTGCCAGCAGCTCGGTGACTAGCACAGATACGCAGTATTTT. Translated, it gives CASSSVTSTDTQYF.

CDR3 in DNA: TGTGCCAGCAAGGCTAGCGGACGCAATGAGCAGTTCTTC. This translates into CASKASGRNEQFF. This chain connects TRBV27 to TRBJ2-1, with 7 bases that match TRBD2. This CDR3 is 13 amino acids long. CDR1 and CDR2 (germline): MNHEY, SMNVEV (reference sequence). V lost 7 bases to trimming and J lost 6 bases; unmatched junction nucleotides: 6.

This clone turned up a few times. Other DNA sequences within the sample encode an identical CDR3. V and J are TRBV10-2 and TRBJ2-7; no clear D. The CDR3 has 11 residues. Looked up from germline, CDR1 is WSHSY and CDR2 is SAAADI. V was shortened by 4 bases and J by 1 base, with 2 bases between the two germline ends. Here the CDR3 reads CASSVSYEQYF. The CDR3 nucleotides are TGCGCCAGCAGTGTTTCCTACGAGCAGTACTTC.

This sequence joins TRBV5-1 and TRBJ1-2, with 7 positions matching TRBD1. V lost 2 bases to trimming and J lost 0 bases; unmatched junction nucleotides: 4. Germline CDR1 is SGHRS and CDR2 is YFSETQ. CDR3 length: 15 residues. CDR3 region: CASSFNRGSNYGYTF. CDR3 coding DNA: TGCGCCAGCAGCTTTAACAGGGGCTCTAACTATGGCTACACCTTC. The complete variable domain, with remaining parts taken from reference TRBV5-1 and TRBJ1-2, reads KAGVTQTPRYLIKTRGQQVTLSCSPISGHRSVSWYQQTPGQGLQFLFEYFSETQRNKGNFPGRFSGRQFSNSRSEMNVSTLELGDSALYLCASSFNRGSNYGYTFGSGTRLTVV.

This clone has a single count. V and J are TRBV7-2 and TRBJ2-2; D is possibly TRBD2 (6 bases). Trimming removed 6 bases at V and 6 bases at J, with 20 bases between. The CDR3 consists of 16 residues. The germline V gene has CDR1 SGHTA and CDR2 FQGNSA. This CDR3 reads CASRRLSGRTAGELFF. In nucleotides, the CDR3 is TGTGCCAGCAGACGCCTTAGCGGTCGGACGGCCGGGGAGCTGTTTTTT.

The J gene is TRBJ1-5, the V gene TRBV27; possibly TRBD1 for D (5 bases). This CDR3 contains 14 residues. CDR1 is MNHEY and CDR2 is SMNVEV in the germline V gene (reference sequence). Trimming shortened V by 3 bases and J by 7 bases, and 13 bases separated the two germline ends. In nucleotides, the CDR3 is TGTGCCAGCAGTTTTTCCGACAGTGTGCAGCCCCAGCATTTT. Translated: CASSFSDSVQPQHF.

The chain couples TRBV7-9 to TRBJ2-2, with a tentative D call TRBD2 (6 bases). Germline values: CDR1 SEHNR, CDR2 FQNEAQ (reference sequence). Trimming removed 1 base at V and 2 bases at J, with 20 bases between. The CDR3 has 19 amino acids. DNA for the CDR3: TGTGCCAGCAGCTTAGGCCTCTACCGGGGGAGACTAAACACCGGGGAGCTGTTTTTT. This codes for CASSLGLYRGRLNTGELFF.

A word on this clone: The junction departs from germline at one end; a sequencing error may be responsible. This rearrangement joins TRBV14 to TRBJ2-1; 11 bases fit TRBD2. The CDR3 has 15 residues. Germline loops: CDR1 SGHDN, CDR2 FVKESK. The CDR3 sequence is CASSQDLAGGDEQFF. CDR3 DNA: TGTGCCAGCAGTCAAGATCTAGCGGGAGGCGATGAGCAGTTCTTC.

This chain uses TRBV5-4 with TRBJ2-2, with a weak D call TRBD1 (6 bases). Trimming took 3 bases from V and 5 from J, leaving 11 bases between them. This CDR3 is built from 14 residues. Per the germline V gene, CDR1 is SGHNT and CDR2 is YYREEE (reference sequence). The CDR3, as DNA: TGTGCCAGCAGCTCGCCAGGGGCTACCGGGGAGCTGTTTTTT. Translation gives CASSSPGATGELFF.

The V and J genes are TRBV29-1 and TRBJ2-1; no definite D call. The CDR3 consists of 12 residues. CDR1 SQVTM and CDR2 ANQGSEA come from the germline V gene. V was pared by 4 bases and J by 1 base, with 5 bases between. The CDR3 nucleotides are TGCAGCGTTGCTTTGTCCTACAATGAGCAGTTCTTC. Translating it yields CSVALSYNEQFF.

This chain connects TRBV6-5 to TRBJ1-1; possible D gene TRBD1, 6 bases. The CDR3 length is 14 residues. Germline V gene lookup returns CDR1 MNHEY and CDR2 SVGAGI. Between the trimmed V and J ends, which lost 4 bases and 1 base, there was a span of 10 bases. CDR3 amino acids: CASSSPGANTEAFF. CDR3 sequence (DNA): TGTGCCAGCAGTTCCCCAGGGGCGAACACTGAAGCTTTCTTT.

The V gene is TRBV7-2, the J gene TRBJ2-5; D is perhaps TRBD1 or TRBD2 (5 bases each). The V end was cut by 2 bases, the J end by 6 bases, with 10 bases between. This CDR3 is 13 amino acids long. Germline loops: CDR1 SGHTA, CDR2 FQGNSA. The CDR3 is CASSLYGTKTQYF. CDR3 DNA: TGTGCCAGCAGCTTATACGGGACGAAGACCCAGTACTTC.

The genes are TRBV2 and TRBJ2-7, with D maybe TRBD2 (6 bases). V was clipped by 6 bases and J by 3 bases, with 18 bases between them. Germline CDR1 and CDR2: SNHLY and FYNNEI. The CDR3 totals 15 residues. As DNA, the CDR3 is TGTGCCAGCAGACAAAGTTCCCTGACTAGCTACGAGCAGTACTTC. Protein: CASRQSSLTSYEQYF.

The chain combines TRBV5-1 with TRBJ2-5; D gene uncertain. Germline CDR1 reads SGHRS; CDR2 reads YFSETQ. V was trimmed by 0 bases and J by 4 bases, leaving 10 bases between them. This CDR3 has 14 residues. Written as DNA, the CDR3 is TGCGCCAGCAGCTTGGGTACAGCATCAGAGACCCAGTACTTC. It encodes CASSLGTASETQYF.

This chain connects TRBV2 to TRBJ2-7; unclear D gene. This CDR3 is built from 14 residues. Trimming took 0 bases from V and 4 from J, leaving 10 bases between them. CDR1 is SNHLY, CDR2 FYNNEI, per germline. CDR3 in DNA: TGTGCCAGCAGTGAAGCCAGAGTGGGGTACGAGCAGTACTTC. It is translated as CASSEARVGYEQYF.

The chain recombines TRBV7-5 with TRBJ2-3; no DNA check was done on the table's D call, TRBD2. TRBV7-5 is reported as a pseudogene. The CDR3 sequence is 16 residues long. The CDR3 spells CVRSLLGAGAKHTQYF. CDR3 nucleotide sequence: TGTGTCAGAAGCCTACTAGGCGCGGGAGCGAAACATACGCAGTATTTT.

The gene calls are TRBV7-2 and TRBJ1-2; the D is unclear. CDR1 and CDR2 from the germline V gene are SGHTA and FQGNSA. The CDR3 covers 12 residues. V gave up 5 bases and J gave up 8 bases, with 12 bases separating them. CDR3 region: CASSPTARGYTF. The CDR3 DNA is TGTGCCAGCAGCCCCACTGCGAGGGGCTACACCTTC.

The CDR3 protein is CACPQGGYGYTF. Written as DNA, the CDR3 is TGTGCCTGCCCACAGGGCGGCTATGGCTACACCTTC. This sequence joins TRBV30 and TRBJ1-2; possible D gene TRBD1, 6 bases. V was clipped by 6 bases and J by 4 bases, with 12 bases between them. Germline V gives CDR1 GTSNPN, CDR2 SVGIG (reference sequence). The CDR3 runs to 12 residues.

The rearrangement links TRBV12-5 to TRBJ1-1; 7 positions match TRBD1. The trim removed 9 bases at V and 1 base at J, leaving 11 bases unmatched. The CDR3 is 15 amino acids. In germline, CDR1 is LGHNT, CDR2 FRNRAP. CDR3 DNA: TGTGCTAGCAACCTTCCGGACAGGAGGAACACTGAAGCTTTCTTT. Translated: CASNLPDRRNTEAFF.

The V gene is TRBV5-5, the J gene TRBJ2-1, with 12 bases aligning to TRBD1. The trim removed 6 bases at V and 8 bases at J, leaving 9 bases unmatched. The germline V gene encodes CDR1 SGHKS and CDR2 YYEKEE (reference sequence). The CDR3 spans 15 residues. DNA for the CDR3: TGTGCCAGCACCACCGGGACAGGGGGCTGGTATGAGCAGTTCTTC. Translating it yields CASTTGTGGWYEQFF.

This chain connects TRBV9 to TRBJ1-2; a possible D gene is TRBD1 (5 bases). There are 15 residues in the CDR3. CDR1 is SGDLS and CDR2 is YYNGEE in the germline V gene. V lost 1 base, J lost 4 bases, and 14 bases lay in between. CDR3 residues: CASSVFDKGSYGYTF. CDR3 sequence (DNA): TGTGCCAGCAGCGTATTCGATAAGGGGAGCTATGGCTACACCTTC.

The rearrangement links TRBV10-3 to TRBJ2-7, with TRBD2 matching 12 bases. Looked up from germline, CDR1 is ENHRY and CDR2 is SYGVKD. This CDR3 has 23 amino acids. V shed 3 bases and J 4 bases; nucleotides not matched to a gene: 28. The DNA for the CDR3 is TGTGCCATCAGTGAAGATAAAATTAGGACTAGCGGGACTCCGCCGCCTTCTTGGTACGAGCAGTACTTC. This gives the protein CAISEDKIRTSGTPPPSWYEQYF.

The chain combines TRBV7-9 with TRBJ2-2, with no clear D. Germline CDR1 reads SEHNR; CDR2 reads FQNEAQ (reference sequence). The germline V and J ends were trimmed by 0 bases and 0 bases, with 2 bases remaining between them. This CDR3 spans 14 amino acids. CDR3 sequence: CASSLAPNTGELFF. In DNA, the CDR3 is TGTGCCAGCAGCTTAGCCCCGAACACCGGGGAGCTGTTTTTT.

This chain uses TRBV6-5 with TRBJ2-7; 8 nucleotides agree with TRBD1. V gave up 8 bases and J gave up 9 bases; unmatched junction bases: 6. The CDR3 length is 11 residues. Germline assignment: CDR1 MNHEY and CDR2 SVGAGI. CDR3 region: CASGLTGGQYF. CDR3 coding DNA: TGTGCCAGCGGACTTACAGGGGGGCAGTACTTC.

The chain recombines TRBV7-6 with TRBJ1-4, with a weak D call TRBD1 (5 bases). The CDR3 is made up of 15 amino acids. Per germline, CDR1 SGHVS and CDR2 FNYEAQ. The V and J ends lost 5 bases and 8 bases respectively, with 18 bases between them. The DNA of the CDR3 is TGTGCCAGCAGCCCGCCTGGTAGGGGCGTAGAAAAACTGTTTTTT. It is translated as CASSPPGRGVEKLFF.

V usage is TRBV25-1 and J usage is TRBJ2-1; a weak D match, TRBD1 (6 bases). This CDR3 spans 17 amino acids. Per the germline V gene, CDR1 is MGHDK and CDR2 is SYGVNS. The ends were cut back, 4 bases at V and 8 bases at J, with 24 bases in the middle. This CDR3 is CASSARTSGRGDDEQFF. The CDR3 DNA reads as TGTGCCAGCAGTGCCCGAACTTCGGGCAGGGGCGACGATGAGCAGTTCTTC.

The chain couples TRBV2 to TRBJ2-3; a weak D match, TRBD2 (6 bases). Germline-derived CDR1 and CDR2 are SNHLY and FYNNEI. This CDR3 comprises 15 residues. Trimming took off 6 bases at V and 7 bases at J, with 20 bases between the two ends. The CDR3 region has the DNA TGTGCCAGCAGCGGAGACATCGGAGGCGGGAATACGCAGTATTTT. Amino acids: CASSGDIGGGNTQYF. The whole variable domain, filled in from reference TRBV2 and TRBJ2-3, reads EPEVTQTPSHQVTQMGQEVILRCVPISNHLYFYWYRQILGQKVEFLVSFYNNEISEKSEIFDDQFSVERPDGSNFTLKIRSTKLEDSAMYFCASSGDIGGGNTQYFGPGTRLTVL.